The 21 T cell receptor beta chains listed next were all sequenced from one sample in a study of blood T cell repertoires in COVID-19. Sequencing used immunoSEQ multiplex PCR; TCRdb keeps in-frame clones, though not all of them. This sample has about 330,000 clones, with 70% to 90% found just once. The sample was peripheral blood. These receptors were taken from a human donor in a cohort sampled during active COVID-19.

The rearrangement links TRBV9 to TRBJ2-7; 10 bases are a match to TRBD2. Germline lookup yields CDR1 SGDLS and CDR2 YYNGEE. The CDR3 runs to 15 residues. V was pared by 0 bases and J by 4 bases, with 4 bases of the junction left unmatched. Written as DNA, the CDR3 is TGTGCCAGCAGCGTAGAATCTAGCGGGGGATACGAGCAGTACTTC. The encoded protein is CASSVESSGGYEQYF.

The V gene is TRBV9, the J gene TRBJ1-2; a possible D gene is TRBD1 (6 bases). V lost 7 bases and J lost 7, with 17 bases in between. The CDR3 is 13 amino acids. Germline V gives CDR1 SGDLS, CDR2 YYNGEE. The DNA for the CDR3 is TGTGCCAGCGCCGAACAACAGGGTTCTGGCTACACCTTC. It is translated as CASAEQQGSGYTF.

This rearrangement joins TRBV6-1 to TRBJ1-5; 7 bases align to TRBD1. CDR3 length equals 15 residues. Germline values: CDR1 MNHNS, CDR2 SASEGT. V trimming: 3 bases; J trimming: 6 bases; junction bases outside the gene matches: 8. The CDR3 region is CASSELTGSRQPQHF. The CDR3 DNA follows: TGTGCCAGCAGTGAGTTGACAGGGAGTCGTCAGCCCCAGCATTTT.

V gene TRBV7-9 combines with J gene TRBJ1-2; D may be TRBD1 (5 bases). The CDR3 runs 14 residues. V lost 5 bases and J lost 3, with 13 bases in between. Germline CDR1 reads SEHNR; CDR2 reads FQNEAQ (reference sequence). CDR3 DNA: TGTGCCAGCAGCCTGAATAAGGGGTACTATGGCTACACCTTC. The encoded protein is CASSLNKGYYGYTF.

The chain is built from TRBV6-1 and TRBJ1-2; no clear D. CDR1 and CDR2 from the germline V gene are MNHNS and SASEGT. Trimming pared 2 bases from V and 3 bases from J, leaving 7 bases between. The CDR3 spans 13 residues. The CDR3 protein is CASSEIRDYGYTF. DNA for the CDR3: TGTGCCAGCAGTGAAATTCGAGACTATGGCTACACCTTC.

The rearrangement links TRBV6-6 to TRBJ1-2, with D possibly being TRBD1 (6 bases). Germline CDR1 reads MNHNY; CDR2 reads SVGAGI (reference sequence). The CDR3 runs to 15 residues. Trimming cost V 5 bases and J 6 bases, with 19 bases left between them. In nucleotides, the CDR3 is TGTGCCAGCAGTCAACCTACAGGGACACAGAATGGCTACACCTTC. This encodes CASSQPTGTQNGYTF.

In nucleotides, the CDR3 is TGTGCCAGCAGTGAGATCTTTGGCAGTTCCTCCTACGAGCAGTACTTC. Translation gives CASSEIFGSSSYEQYF. J is TRBJ2-7 and V is TRBV2; no reliable D call. CDR3 length: 16 amino acids. V gave up 3 bases and J gave up 0 bases, with 15 bases separating them. The germline V gene encodes CDR1 SNHLY and CDR2 FYNNEI.

V and J are TRBV7-9 and TRBJ2-3; 8 bases fit TRBD2. The CDR3 covers 14 residues. With V trimmed by 5 bases and J by 1 base, 2 bases remained unmatched. Germline V CDR1 and CDR2: SEHNR, FQNEAQ (reference sequence). The CDR3 is CASSMRGGTDTQYF. The CDR3 DNA is TGTGCCAGCAGCATGCGGGGGGGCACAGATACGCAGTATTTT.

The chain carries TRBV18 and TRBJ2-2; 10 nucleotides line up with TRBD1. The J segment lost 1 base and the V segment lost 3 bases, leaving 2 bases of the junction unmatched. The length of the CDR3 is 16 residues. Germline values: CDR1 KGHSH, CDR2 LQKENI. The CDR3 coding sequence is TGTGCCAGCTCACCGACAGGGGGCTTGAACACCGGGGAGCTGTTTTTT. This sequence encodes CASSPTGGLNTGELFF.

This clone was detected only a few times. The J gene is TRBJ1-1, the V gene TRBV6-2 or TRBV6-3; D not resolved. The CDR3 extends over 16 amino acids. The V end lost 3 bases, the J end lost 9 bases, and 23 bases lay between the germline ends. Germline V lookup: CDR1 MNHEY, CDR2 SVGEGT. CDR3 coding DNA: TGTGCCAGCAGTTATCTGCCCCCGGCGGGGTCGGGGAAAGCTTTCTTT. Its protein is CASSYLPPAGSGKAFF.

The table lists this clone with a count of one. The genes are TRBV5-1 and TRBJ1-1, with D maybe TRBD1 (5 bases). V lost 4 bases to trimming and J lost 11 bases, with 15 bases between them. The germline gives CDR1 SGHRS, CDR2 YFSETQ. This CDR3 region has 12 residues. The CDR3 loop reads CASSLDSSMAFF. The DNA for the CDR3 is TGCGCCAGCAGCCTTGACAGTTCCATGGCTTTCTTT.

This clone was counted at least ten times. This chain uses TRBV6-5 with TRBJ2-7; 8 bases fit TRBD1. This CDR3 contains 12 residues. After removal of 7 bases from V and 3 bases from J, the junction contained 2 bases not matched to a gene. The germline CDR1 and CDR2 sequences are MNHEY and SVGAGI. CDR3 sequence (DNA): TGTGCCAGCAACGACAGGGGCTACGAGCAGTACTTC. This translates into CASNDRGYEQYF.

The chain links TRBV6-1 to TRBJ1-4; 8 bases fit TRBD1. V lost 2 bases and J lost 8; bases outside the gene matches: 10. This CDR3 contains 16 residues. Germline CDR1 MNHNS, CDR2 SASEGT. The CDR3 region is CASSERSDRVKEKLFF. The CDR3 DNA follows: TGTGCCAGCAGTGAACGATCGGACAGGGTAAAGGAAAAACTGTTTTTT.

The rearrangement uses TRBV7-8 and TRBJ1-6; 8 nucleotides match TRBD1. The J segment lost 7 bases and the V segment lost 5 bases, leaving 7 bases of the junction unmatched. This CDR3 comprises 15 residues. Germline CDR1 SGHVS, CDR2 FQNEAQ. CDR3 nucleotide sequence: TGTGCCAGCAGCCCTCGACAGGGGTGGAATTCACCCCTCCACTTT. Its translation is CASSPRQGWNSPLHF.

The V and J genes are TRBV12-3 or TRBV12-4 and TRBJ1-2; D not resolved. V lost 1 base and J lost 4, with 7 bases in between. CDR3 length equals 13 residues. CDR3 bases: TGTGCCAGCAGTTTAGACCGAGTCTATGGCTACACCTTC. Its protein is CASSLDRVYGYTF.

The chain is built from TRBV11-2 and TRBJ2-7; 8 bases fit TRBD2. This CDR3 has 13 amino acids. Germline V gene sequence: CDR1 SGHAT, CDR2 FQNNGV. V lost 5 bases to trimming and J lost 3 bases; unmatched junction nucleotides: 3. CDR3 coding DNA: TGTGCCAGCAGCGCGGGGGGCCTCTACGAGCAGTACTTC. Amino acids: CASSAGGLYEQYF.

The count of this clone is one. This chain joins TRBV9 and TRBJ1-2; 7 bases line up with TRBD1. The CDR3 has 15 residues. The ends lost 3 bases at V and 8 bases at J; junction bases unmatched: 13. Looked up from germline, CDR1 is SGDLS and CDR2 is YYNGEE. CDR3 sequence (DNA): TGTGCCAGCAGCGCGGGACAGCCAAGGTCGTTGGGCTACACCTTC. Protein sequence: CASSAGQPRSLGYTF.

V is TRBV5-4 and J is TRBJ2-7, with 7 bases that match TRBD1. Looked up from germline, CDR1 is SGHNT and CDR2 is YYREEE (reference sequence). The CDR3 contains 12 residues. V lost 3 bases, J lost 6 bases, and 3 bases stayed unmatched. The CDR3 DNA reads as TGTGCCAGCAGCTACGGACAGGCCGAGCAGTACTTC. Amino acids: CASSYGQAEQYF.

CDR3 in DNA: TGTGCCAGCAGCCCCCTTTCGTCTGTCGGTACGCAGTATTTT. Its protein product is CASSPLSSVGTQYF. The chain links TRBV7-9 to TRBJ2-3; D not certain. Germline V gene sequence: CDR1 SEHNR, CDR2 FQNEAQ (reference sequence). The CDR3 has 14 residues. The ends were cut back, 5 bases at V and 8 bases at J, with 17 bases in the middle.

V and J are TRBV6-5 and TRBJ1-3; D perhaps matches TRBD1 (6 bases). CDR3 length equals 15 residues. Germline V gene data show CDR1 as MNHEY and CDR2 as SVGAGI. Deletions cut 6 bases from V and 4 bases from J, with 16 bases between. The CDR3 here is CASRLGQGLGNTIYF. The CDR3 DNA sequence: TGTGCCAGCAGATTGGGGCAGGGGCTAGGAAACACCATATATTTT.

The chain has TRBV5-5 and TRBJ1-2; TRBD1 matches at 7 bases. V trimming: 4 bases; J trimming: 5 bases; junction bases outside the gene matches: 11. Germline CDR1 reads SGHKS; CDR2 reads YYEKEE (reference sequence). The CDR3 runs 15 residues. The CDR3 region is CASSPTTGPIYGYTF. The CDR3 DNA reads TGTGCCAGCAGCCCCACGACAGGGCCAATATATGGCTACACCTTC.